These 3 T cell receptor beta chains were all obtained from the same sample, sequenced in a study of blood T cell repertoires in COVID-19. Data came from immunoSEQ multiplex PCR; TCRdb stores just in-frame clones and leaves some out. The sample includes approximately 97,000 clones, about nine tenths of them seen just once. Sample: peripheral blood. The receptors were sampled from a man aged 55 to 70 with acute or convalescent COVID-19.

This rearrangement joins TRBV30 to TRBJ1-4; no clear D gene. This CDR3 is built from 13 residues. The V and J ends lost 0 bases and 8 bases respectively, with 10 bases between them. Per germline, CDR1 GTSNPN and CDR2 SVGIG (reference sequence). The CDR3 nucleotides read TGTGCCTGGAGTGTAATGGTCGGGGAAAAACTGTTTTTT. Its protein is CAWSVMVGEKLFF.

The chain couples TRBV12-5 to TRBJ1-5; D might be TRBD1 (5 bases). CDR1 and CDR2 (germline): LGHNT, FRNRAP. The CDR3 loop spans 15 amino acids. V lost 0 bases and J 7 bases, leaving 13 bases between the germline ends. The DNA of the CDR3 is TGTGCTAGTGGTTTGGTACTTGGGGAGGGGCAGCCCCAGCATTTT. Its translation: CASGLVLGEGQPQHF.

V usage is TRBV21-1 and J usage is TRBJ2-1; TRBD1 was called by the table and not checked on the DNA. TRBV21-1 is designated a pseudogene. CDR3 length equals 20 residues. The CDR3 is CASSRKRNRTRDRAFNEQFF. The CDR3 DNA sequence: TGTGCCAGCAGCCGAAAAAGAAACCGCACAAGGGACAGGGCTTTCAATGAGCAGTTCTTC.